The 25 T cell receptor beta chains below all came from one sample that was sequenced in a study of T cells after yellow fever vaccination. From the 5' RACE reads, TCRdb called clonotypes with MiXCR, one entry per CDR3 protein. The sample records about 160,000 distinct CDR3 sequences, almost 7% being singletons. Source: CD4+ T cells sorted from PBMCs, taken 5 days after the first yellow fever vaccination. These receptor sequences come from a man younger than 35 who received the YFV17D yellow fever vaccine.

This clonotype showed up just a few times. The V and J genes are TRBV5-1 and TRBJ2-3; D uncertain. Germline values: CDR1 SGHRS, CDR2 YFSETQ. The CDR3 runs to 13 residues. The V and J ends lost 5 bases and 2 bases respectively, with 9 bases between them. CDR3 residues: CASSFGPTDTQYF. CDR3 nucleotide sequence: TGCGCCAGCAGTTTTGGGCCCACAGATACGCAGTATTTT.

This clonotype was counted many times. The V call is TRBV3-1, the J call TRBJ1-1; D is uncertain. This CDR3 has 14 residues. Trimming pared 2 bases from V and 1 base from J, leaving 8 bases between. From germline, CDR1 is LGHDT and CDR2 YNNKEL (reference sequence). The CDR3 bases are TGTGCCAGCAGCCAAAGGGAGGCGAACACTGAAGCTTTCTTT. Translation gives CASSQREANTEAFF.

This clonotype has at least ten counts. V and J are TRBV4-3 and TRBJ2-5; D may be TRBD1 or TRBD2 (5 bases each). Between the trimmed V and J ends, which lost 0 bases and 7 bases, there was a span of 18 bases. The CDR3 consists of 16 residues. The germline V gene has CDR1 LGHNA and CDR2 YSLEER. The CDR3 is CASSQEGTSPGGTQYF. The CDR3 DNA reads TGCGCCAGCAGCCAAGAAGGGACGAGCCCAGGCGGGACCCAGTACTTC.

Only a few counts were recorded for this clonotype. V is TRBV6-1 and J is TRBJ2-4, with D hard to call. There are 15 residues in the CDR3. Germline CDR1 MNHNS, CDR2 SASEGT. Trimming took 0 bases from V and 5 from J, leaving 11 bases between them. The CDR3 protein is CASSEAWGIQNIQYF. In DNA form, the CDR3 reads TGTGCCAGCAGTGAAGCGTGGGGAATACAAAACATTCAGTACTTC.

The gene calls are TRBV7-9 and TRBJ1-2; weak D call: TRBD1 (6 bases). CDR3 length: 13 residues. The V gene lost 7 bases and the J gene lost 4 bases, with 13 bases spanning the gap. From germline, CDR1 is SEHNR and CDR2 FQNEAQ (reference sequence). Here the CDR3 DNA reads TGTGCCAGCACTCACGACAGGAGCTATGGCTACACCTTC. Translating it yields CASTHDRSYGYTF.

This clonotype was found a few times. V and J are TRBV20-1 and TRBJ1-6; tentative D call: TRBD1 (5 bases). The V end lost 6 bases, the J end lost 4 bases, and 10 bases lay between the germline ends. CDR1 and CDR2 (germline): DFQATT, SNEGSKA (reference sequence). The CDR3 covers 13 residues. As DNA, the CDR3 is TGCAGTGCGGCAGACAGATATAATTCACCCCTCCACTTT. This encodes CSAADRYNSPLHF.

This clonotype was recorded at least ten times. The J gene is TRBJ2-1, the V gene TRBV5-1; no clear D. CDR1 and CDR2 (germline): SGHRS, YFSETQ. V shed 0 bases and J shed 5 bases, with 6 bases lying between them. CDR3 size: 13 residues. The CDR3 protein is CASSLAWDNEQFF. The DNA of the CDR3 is TGCGCCAGCAGCTTGGCCTGGGACAATGAGCAGTTCTTC.

The CDR3 DNA is TGTGCCAGCAGCCTCCCGGGTTTCTCTAATTCACCCCTCCACTTT. Encoded protein: CASSLPGFSNSPLHF. The chain combines TRBV5-6 with TRBJ1-6, with D unresolved. The CDR3 totals 15 residues. CDR1 is SGHDT, CDR2 YYEEEE, per germline. The ends were cut back, 4 bases at V and 6 bases at J, with 14 bases in the middle.

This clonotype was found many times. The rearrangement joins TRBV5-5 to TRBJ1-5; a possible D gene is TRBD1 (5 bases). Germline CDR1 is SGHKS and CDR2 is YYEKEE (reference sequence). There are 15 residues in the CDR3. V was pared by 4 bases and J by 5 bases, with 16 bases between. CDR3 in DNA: TGTGCCAGCAGCGTTGGGGCCCAGGGACATCAGCCCCAGCATTTT. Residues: CASSVGAQGHQPQHF.

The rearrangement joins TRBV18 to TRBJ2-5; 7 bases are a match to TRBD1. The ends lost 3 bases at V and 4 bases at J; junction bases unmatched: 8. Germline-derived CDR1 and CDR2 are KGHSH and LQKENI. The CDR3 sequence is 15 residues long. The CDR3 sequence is CASSPSSTGLETQYF. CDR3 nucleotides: TGTGCCAGCTCACCTTCCTCGACAGGGTTAGAGACCCAGTACTTC. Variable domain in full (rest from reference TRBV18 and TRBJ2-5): NAGVMQNPRHLVRRRGQEARLRCSPMKGHSHVYWYRQLPEEGLKFMVYLQKENIIDESGMPKERFSAEFPKEGPSILRIQQVVRGDSAAYFCASSPSSTGLETQYFGPGTRLLVL.

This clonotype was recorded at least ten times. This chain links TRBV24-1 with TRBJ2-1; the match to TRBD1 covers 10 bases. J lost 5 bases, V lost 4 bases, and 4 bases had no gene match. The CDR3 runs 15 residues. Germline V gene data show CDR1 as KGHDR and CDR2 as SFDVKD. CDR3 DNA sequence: TGTGCCACCAGTGACCCGGGACAGGGGAACAATGAGCAGTTCTTC. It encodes CATSDPGQGNNEQFF.

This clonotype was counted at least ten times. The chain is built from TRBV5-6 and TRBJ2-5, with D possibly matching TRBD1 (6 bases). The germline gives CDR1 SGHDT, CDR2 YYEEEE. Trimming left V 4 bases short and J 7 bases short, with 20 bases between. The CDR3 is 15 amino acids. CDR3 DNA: TGTGCCAGCAGCCCTGAGTCCCGGGACATTGGGACCCAGTACTTC. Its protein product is CASSPESRDIGTQYF.

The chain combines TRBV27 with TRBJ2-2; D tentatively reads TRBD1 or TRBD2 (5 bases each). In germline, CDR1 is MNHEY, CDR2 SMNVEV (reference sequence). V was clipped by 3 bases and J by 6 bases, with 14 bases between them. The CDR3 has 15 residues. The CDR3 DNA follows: TGTGCCAGCAGTTTCGAGGGGCCCCGGTCCGGGGAGCTGTTTTTT. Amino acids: CASSFEGPRSGELFF.

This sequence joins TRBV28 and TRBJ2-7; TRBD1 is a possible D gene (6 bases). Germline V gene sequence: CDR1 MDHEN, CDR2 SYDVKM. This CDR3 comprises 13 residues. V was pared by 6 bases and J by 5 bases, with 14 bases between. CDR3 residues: CASRGAGLHEQYV. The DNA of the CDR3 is TGTGCCAGCAGGGGGGCAGGACTTCACGAGCAGTACGTC.

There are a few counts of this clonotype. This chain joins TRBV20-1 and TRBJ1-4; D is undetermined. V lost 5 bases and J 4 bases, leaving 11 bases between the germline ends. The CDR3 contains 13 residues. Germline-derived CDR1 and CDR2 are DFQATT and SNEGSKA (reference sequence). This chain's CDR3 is CSAFGPNNEKLFF. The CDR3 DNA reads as TGCAGTGCTTTCGGACCGAATAATGAAAAACTGTTTTTT.

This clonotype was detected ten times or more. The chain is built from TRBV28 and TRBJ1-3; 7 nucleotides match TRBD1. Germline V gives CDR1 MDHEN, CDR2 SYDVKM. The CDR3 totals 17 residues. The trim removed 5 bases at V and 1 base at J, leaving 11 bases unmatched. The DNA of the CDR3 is TGTGCCAGCAGTCCACCCAACAGGGGTTTTTCTGGAAACACCATATATTTT. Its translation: CASSPPNRGFSGNTIYF.

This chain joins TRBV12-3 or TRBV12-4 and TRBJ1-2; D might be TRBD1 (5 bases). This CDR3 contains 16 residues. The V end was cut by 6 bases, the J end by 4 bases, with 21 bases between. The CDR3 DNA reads TGTGCCAGCAGATCCCCCGGGACCTCGAATATCTATGGCTACACCTTC. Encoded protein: CASRSPGTSNIYGYTF.

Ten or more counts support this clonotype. Written as DNA, the CDR3 is TGTGCCAGCAGTCCACTGGGACAGGATATCACAGATACGCAGTATTTT. It is translated as CASSPLGQDITDTQYF. The chain carries TRBV12-3 or TRBV12-4 and TRBJ2-3; 8 bases agree with TRBD1. The V and J ends lost 5 bases and 2 bases, in that order; junction bases with no gene match: 9. The length of the CDR3 is 16 residues.

Written as DNA, the CDR3 is TGTGCCAGCAGCTCAAAACCGGGACAGGGGATGAGTACTGAAGCTTTCTTT. It specifies CASSSKPGQGMSTEAFF. The rearrangement joins TRBV5-6 to TRBJ1-1; 10 nucleotides match TRBD1. The CDR3 is 17 residues long. After removal of 3 bases from V and 5 bases from J, the junction contained 13 bases not matched to a gene. Germline CDR1 SGHDT, CDR2 YYEEEE.

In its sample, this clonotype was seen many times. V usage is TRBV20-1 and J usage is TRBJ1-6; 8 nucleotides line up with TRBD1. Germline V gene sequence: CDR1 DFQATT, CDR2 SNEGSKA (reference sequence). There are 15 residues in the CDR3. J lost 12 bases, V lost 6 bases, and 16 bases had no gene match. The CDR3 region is CSADADTGQDQPLHF. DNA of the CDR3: TGCAGTGCCGACGCCGACACGGGACAGGATCAACCCCTCCACTTT.

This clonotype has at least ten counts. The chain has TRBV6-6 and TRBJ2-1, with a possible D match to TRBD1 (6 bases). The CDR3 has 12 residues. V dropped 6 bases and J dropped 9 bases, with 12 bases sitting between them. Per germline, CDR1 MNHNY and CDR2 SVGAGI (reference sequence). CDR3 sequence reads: CASRQGMGEQFF. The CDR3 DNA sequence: TGTGCCAGCAGACAGGGAATGGGTGAGCAGTTCTTC.

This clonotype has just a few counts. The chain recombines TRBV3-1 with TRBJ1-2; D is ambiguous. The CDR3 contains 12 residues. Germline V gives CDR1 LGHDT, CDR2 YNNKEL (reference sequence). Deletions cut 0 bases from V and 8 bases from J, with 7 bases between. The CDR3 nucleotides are TGTGCCAGCAGCCAAGATCGGCGAGGCTACACCTTC. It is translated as CASSQDRRGYTF.

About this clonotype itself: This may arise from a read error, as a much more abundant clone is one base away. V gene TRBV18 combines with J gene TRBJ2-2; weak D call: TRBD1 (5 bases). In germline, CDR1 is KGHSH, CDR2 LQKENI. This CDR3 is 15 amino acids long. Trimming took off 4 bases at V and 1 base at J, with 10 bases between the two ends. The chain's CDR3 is CASSLPGQNTGELFF. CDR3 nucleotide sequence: TGTGCCAGCTCACTTCCCGGACAGAACACCGGGGAGCTGTTTTTT.

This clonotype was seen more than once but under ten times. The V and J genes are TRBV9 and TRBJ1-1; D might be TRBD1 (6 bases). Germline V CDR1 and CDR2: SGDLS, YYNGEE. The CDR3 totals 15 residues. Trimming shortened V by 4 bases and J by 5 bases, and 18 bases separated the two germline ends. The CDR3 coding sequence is TGTGCCAGCAGCTTATCCACAGGGAGGGTAACTGAAGCTTTCTTT. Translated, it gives CASSLSTGRVTEAFF.

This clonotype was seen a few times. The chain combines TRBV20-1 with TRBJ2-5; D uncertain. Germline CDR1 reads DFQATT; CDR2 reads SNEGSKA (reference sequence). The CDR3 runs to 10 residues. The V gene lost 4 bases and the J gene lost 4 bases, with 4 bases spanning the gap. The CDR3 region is CSAKTETQYF. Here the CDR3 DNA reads TGCAGTGCTAAAACAGAGACCCAGTACTTC.